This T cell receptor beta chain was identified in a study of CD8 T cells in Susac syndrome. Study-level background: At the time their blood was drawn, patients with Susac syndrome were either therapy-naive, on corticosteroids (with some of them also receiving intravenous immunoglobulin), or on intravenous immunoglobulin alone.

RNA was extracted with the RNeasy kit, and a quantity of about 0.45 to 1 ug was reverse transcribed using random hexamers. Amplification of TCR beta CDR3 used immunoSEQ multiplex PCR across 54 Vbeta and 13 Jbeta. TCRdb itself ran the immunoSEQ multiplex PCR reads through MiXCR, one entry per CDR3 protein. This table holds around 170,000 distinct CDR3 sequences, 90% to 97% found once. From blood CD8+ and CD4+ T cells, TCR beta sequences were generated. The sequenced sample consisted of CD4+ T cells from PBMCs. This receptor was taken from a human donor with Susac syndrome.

Here the CDR3 DNA reads TGTGCCAGCAGTCAGGACAGGGACAATGAGCAGTTCTTC. Its translation: CASSQDRDNEQFF. The chain has TRBV2 and TRBJ2-1, with 8 bases matching TRBD1. Germline values: CDR1 SNHLY, CDR2 FYNNEI. The length of the CDR3 is 13 residues. With 5 bases clipped from V and 5 bases from J, the junction kept 2 bases outside the gene matches.